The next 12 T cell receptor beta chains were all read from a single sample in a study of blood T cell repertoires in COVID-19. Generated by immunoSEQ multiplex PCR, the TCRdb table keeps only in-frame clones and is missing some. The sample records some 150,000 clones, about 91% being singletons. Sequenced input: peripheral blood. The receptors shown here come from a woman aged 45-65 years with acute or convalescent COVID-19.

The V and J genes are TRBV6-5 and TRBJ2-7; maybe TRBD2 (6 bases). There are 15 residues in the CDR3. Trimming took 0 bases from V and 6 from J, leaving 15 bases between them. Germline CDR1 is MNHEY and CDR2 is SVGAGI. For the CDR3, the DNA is TGTGCCAGCAGTTACTCAAAACTAGCTATGCTCGAGCAGTACTTC. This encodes CASSYSKLAMLEQYF.

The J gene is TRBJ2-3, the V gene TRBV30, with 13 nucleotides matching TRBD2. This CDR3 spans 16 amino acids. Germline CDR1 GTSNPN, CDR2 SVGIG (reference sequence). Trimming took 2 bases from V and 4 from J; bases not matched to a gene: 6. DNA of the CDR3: TGTGCCTGGAGTTTCCTGACTAGCGGGGGGTCAGATACGCAGTATTTT. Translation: CAWSFLTSGGSDTQYF.

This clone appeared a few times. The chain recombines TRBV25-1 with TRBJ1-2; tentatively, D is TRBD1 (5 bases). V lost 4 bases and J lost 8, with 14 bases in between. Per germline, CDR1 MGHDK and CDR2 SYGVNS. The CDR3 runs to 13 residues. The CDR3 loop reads CASSVGVSIGYTF. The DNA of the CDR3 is TGTGCCAGCAGTGTAGGGGTCTCCATAGGCTACACCTTC.

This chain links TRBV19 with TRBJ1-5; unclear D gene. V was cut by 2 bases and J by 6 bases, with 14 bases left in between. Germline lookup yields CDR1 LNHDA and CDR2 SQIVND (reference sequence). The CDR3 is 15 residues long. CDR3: CASSILNGFSQPQHF. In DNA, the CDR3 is TGTGCCAGTAGTATATTAAACGGGTTCAGTCAGCCCCAGCATTTT.

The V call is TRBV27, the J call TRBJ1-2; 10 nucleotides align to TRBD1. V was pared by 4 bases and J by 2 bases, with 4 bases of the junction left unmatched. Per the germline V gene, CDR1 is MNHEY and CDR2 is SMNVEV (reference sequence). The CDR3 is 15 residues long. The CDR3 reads CASSSPGQGNYGYTF. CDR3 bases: TGTGCCAGCAGTTCTCCGGGACAGGGGAACTATGGCTACACCTTC.

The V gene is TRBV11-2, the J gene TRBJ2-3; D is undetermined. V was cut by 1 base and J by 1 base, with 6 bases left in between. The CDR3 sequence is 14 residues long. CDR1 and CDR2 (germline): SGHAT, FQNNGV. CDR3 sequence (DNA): TGTGCCAGCAGCTTAGTTCTTGGCACAGATACGCAGTATTTT. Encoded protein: CASSLVLGTDTQYF.

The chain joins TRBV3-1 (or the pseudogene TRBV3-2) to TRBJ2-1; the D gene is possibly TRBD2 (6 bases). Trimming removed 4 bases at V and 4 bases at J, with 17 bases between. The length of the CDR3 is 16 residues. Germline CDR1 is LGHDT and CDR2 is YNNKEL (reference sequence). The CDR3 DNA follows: TGTGCCAGCAGCCCATCGGATGGCGGGAAGTACAATGAGCAGTTCTTC. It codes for CASSPSDGGKYNEQFF.

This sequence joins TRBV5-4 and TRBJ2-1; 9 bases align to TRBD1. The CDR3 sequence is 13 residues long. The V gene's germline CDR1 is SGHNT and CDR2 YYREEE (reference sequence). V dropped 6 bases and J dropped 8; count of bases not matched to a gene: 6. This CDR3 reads CASTRTGDYEQFF. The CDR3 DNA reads TGTGCCAGCACTAGGACAGGGGACTATGAGCAGTTCTTC.

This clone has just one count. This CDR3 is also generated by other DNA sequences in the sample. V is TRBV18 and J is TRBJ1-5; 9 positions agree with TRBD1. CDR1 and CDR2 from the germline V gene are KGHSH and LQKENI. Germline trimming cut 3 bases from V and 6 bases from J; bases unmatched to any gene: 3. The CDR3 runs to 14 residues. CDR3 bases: TGTGCCAGCTCACCGGGACAGGGAACTCAGCCCCAGCATTTT. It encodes CASSPGQGTQPQHF.

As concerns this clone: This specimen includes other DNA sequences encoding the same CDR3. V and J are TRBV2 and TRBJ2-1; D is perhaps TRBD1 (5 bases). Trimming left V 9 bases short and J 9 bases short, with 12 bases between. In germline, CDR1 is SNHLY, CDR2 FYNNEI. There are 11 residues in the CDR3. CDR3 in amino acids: CASSPRGEQFF. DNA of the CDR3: TGTGCCAGTTCCCCTAGGGGTGAGCAGTTCTTC. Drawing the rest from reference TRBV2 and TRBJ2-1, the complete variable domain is EPEVTQTPSHQVTQMGQEVILRCVPISNHLYFYWYRQILGQKVEFLVSFYNNEISEKSEIFDDQFSVERPDGSNFTLKIRSTKLEDSAMYFCASSPRGEQFFGPGTRLTVL.

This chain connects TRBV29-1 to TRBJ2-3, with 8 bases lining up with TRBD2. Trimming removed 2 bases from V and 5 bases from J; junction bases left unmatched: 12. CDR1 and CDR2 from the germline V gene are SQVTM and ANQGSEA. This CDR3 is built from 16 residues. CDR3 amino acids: CSVESLPRGAGDTQYF. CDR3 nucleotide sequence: TGCAGCGTTGAATCCCTACCGCGGGGGGCCGGAGATACGCAGTATTTT.

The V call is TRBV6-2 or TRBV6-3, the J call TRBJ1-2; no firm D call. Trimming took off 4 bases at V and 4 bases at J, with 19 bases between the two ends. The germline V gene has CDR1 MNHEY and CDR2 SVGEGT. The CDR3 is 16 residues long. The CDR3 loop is CASSSSGGIAGYGYTF. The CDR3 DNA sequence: TGTGCCAGCAGTTCCAGCGGAGGAATAGCCGGCTATGGCTACACCTTC.